These T cell receptor beta chains were read from a single sample in a study of blood T cell repertoires in COVID-19. Repertoires were generated with immunoSEQ multiplex PCR, while TCRdb's copy carries only in-frame clones and drops some. The profile shows about 150,000 clones, approximately 88% of them singletons. Material: PBMCs or T cells enriched from blood (not recorded which). These receptors came from a woman aged 25-40 years with acute COVID-19. Both conserved end residues are part of each CDR3. The order of the fields is clone size, J gene, V gene, D gene, CDR3 DNA, CDR3 protein. D genes are given only for firm matches. Rows may omit the clone size; those that give it use once, few, many or a size class.

NA | TRBJ1-2 | TRBV19 | NA | TGTGCCAGTAGTATTTGGGTTGGGCACTATGGCTACACCTTC | CASSIWVGHYGYTF
NA | TRBJ2-1 | TRBV7-9 | TRBD2 | TGTGCCAGCAGCTTAGGCGGGAGGTATGAGCAGTTCTTC | CASSLGGRYEQFF
NA | TRBJ1-1 | TRBV18 | NA | TGTGCCAGCTCGCCAGGGGACTTGGCCCTGAACACTGAAGCTTTCTTT | CASSPGDLALNTEAFF
NA | TRBJ2-1 | TRBV11-1 | TRBD2 | TGTGCCAGCAGCCTGGGACTAGCAGATTACAATGAGCAGTTCTTC | CASSLGLADYNEQFF
NA | TRBJ2-3 | TRBV3-1/TRBV3-2 | NA | TGTGCCAGCAGCCAAGATTTGGCGGGCGATACGCAGTATTTT | CASSQDLAGDTQYF
NA | TRBJ2-5 | TRBV7-6 | NA | TGTGCCAGCAGCGCTGGCGAGACCCAGTACTTC | CASSAGETQYF
NA | TRBJ1-2 | TRBV18 | TRBD1 | TGTGCCAGCTCACCGTCGGGACAGACTTATGGCTACACCTTC | CASSPSGQTYGYTF
NA | TRBJ2-7 | TRBV9 | TRBD2 | TGTGCCAGCAGCCCAACTCTTGAGGTATGGCGGGGGGCCGGGGAGCAGTACTTC | CASSPTLEVWRGAGEQYF
NA | TRBJ1-5 | TRBV19 | TRBD1 | TGTGCCAGTAGTCAGACGGACAGGGTAAATCAGCCCCAGCATTTT | CASSQTDRVNQPQHF
NA | TRBJ2-3 | TRBV7-3 | NA | TGTGCCAGCAGCTTACGATCCGGGGCAGATACGCAGTATTTT | CASSLRSGADTQYF
NA | TRBJ1-2 | TRBV27 | TRBD1 | TGTGCCAGCAGTTTATCCGGGACAGGGCCCTATGGCTACACCTTC | CASSLSGTGPYGYTF
NA | TRBJ2-1 | TRBV12-5 | NA | TGTGCTAGTGGTTTGGTAGACTACTCCTACAATGAGCAGTTCTTC | CASGLVDYSYNEQFF
NA | TRBJ2-2 | TRBV6-2/TRBV6-3 | TRBD1 | TGTGCCAGCAGTTACCCAGGACAGGGGGACGTCGGGGAGCTGTTTTTT | CASSYPGQGDVGELFF
NA | TRBJ2-7 | TRBV9 | TRBD1 | TGTGCCAGCAGCCGCGCTACAGGGGAGAACGAGCAGTACTTC | CASSRATGENEQYF
NA | TRBJ2-7 | TRBV2 | NA | TGTGCCGGAAAGACCTTGCCGTCTAGCTCCTACGAGCAGTACTTC | CAGKTLPSSSYEQYF
NA | TRBJ1-6 | TRBV5-4 | TRBD1 | TGTGCCAGCAGCTCAAACAGGGGAGTGAATTCACCCCTCCACTTT | CASSSNRGVNSPLHF
NA | TRBJ2-7 | TRBV6-5 | NA | TGTGCCAGCAGTTACTCGAGTAACAGGGCTTCCTACGAGCAGTACTTC | CASSYSSNRASYEQYF
NA | TRBJ2-1 | TRBV6-2/TRBV6-3 | TRBD2 | TGTGCCAGCAGTTACTCGGTGGGACTAGCGGGTTACAATGAGCAGTTCTTC | CASSYSVGLAGYNEQFF
NA | TRBJ2-7 | TRBV7-2 | NA | TGTGCCAGCAGCACAGGGACAACGCCTTGGGAGCAGTACTTC | CASSTGTTPWEQYF
few | TRBJ1-2 | TRBV9 | TRBD1 | TGTGCCAGCAGCGCCCGGGACAGGGACTTCTATGGCTACACCTTC | CASSARDRDFYGYTF
NA | TRBJ2-5 | TRBV27 | TRBD2 | TGTGCCAGCAGTTTAGGGAGGGGAGAGACCCAGTACTTC | CASSLGRGETQYF
NA | TRBJ2-7 | TRBV18 | TRBD1 | TGTGCCAGCTCCGGGACAGGGGGATCCTACGAGCAGTACTTC | CASSGTGGSYEQYF
NA | TRBJ2-1 | TRBV7-8 | TRBD2 | TGTGCCAGCAGCTTACGACTAGCGGGCGGATACAATGAGCAGTTCTTC | CASSLRLAGGYNEQFF
NA | TRBJ2-3 | TRBV2 | TRBD1 | TGTGCCAGCAGTGGAAGGACAGGGGGCGGAGGTACGCAGTATTTT | CASSGRTGGGGTQYF
NA | TRBJ1-1 | TRBV27 | NA | TGTGCCAGCACCCCGGGGTGGGGCACTGAAGCTTTCTTT | CASTPGWGTEAFF
NA | TRBJ1-2 | TRBV6-5 | TRBD1 | TGTGCCAGCAGGCCGGGACAGACCCTCCATGGCTACACCTTC | CASRPGQTLHGYTF
once | TRBJ1-5 | TRBV2 | NA | TGTGCCAGCAGTGAAATATATAGCAATCAGCCCCAGCATTTT | CASSEIYSNQPQHF
NA | TRBJ2-5 | TRBV2 | NA | TGTGCCAGCAGTGTAAACGGGGACTGGGAAGAGACCCAGTACTTC | CASSVNGDWEETQYF
NA | TRBJ1-1 | TRBV11-3 | TRBD1 | TGTGCCAGCAGCCCCGGACAGGGGAACACTGAAGCTTTCTTT | CASSPGQGNTEAFF
few | TRBJ1-1 | TRBV7-9 | TRBD1 | TGTGCCAGCAGCCGACGGGACAGGTCGGAGACTGAAGCTTTCTTT | CASSRRDRSETEAFF
NA | TRBJ2-7 | TRBV10-2 | TRBD2 | TGCGCCAGCACCGACCGAAGACTAGCGGGACCGGGAGGCGAGCAGTACTTC | CASTDRRLAGPGGEQYF
NA | TRBJ2-1 | TRBV27 | TRBD2 | TGTGCCAGCAGTCCTTACCTAGCGGGAGCCCTGTACACTGAGCAGTTCTTC | CASSPYLAGALYTEQFF
once | TRBJ2-7 | TRBV27 | TRBD1 | TGTGCCAGCAGAAGAACAGGGGCTCTCGACGAGCAGTACTTC | CASRRTGALDEQYF
NA | TRBJ2-2 | TRBV18 | NA | TGTGCCAGCTCGATTACGGGTTACGACGGGGAGCTGTTTTTT | CASSITGYDGELFF
NA | TRBJ2-5 | TRBV19 | NA | TGTGCCAGTAGTAGCGACAAAGAGACCCAGTACTTC | CASSSDKETQYF
NA | TRBJ2-1 | TRBV11-2 | NA | TGTGCCAGCAGCTTAGTACCCGGGAGTGAGCAGTTCTTC | CASSLVPGSEQFF
NA | TRBJ1-5 | TRBV9 | NA | TGTGCCAGCAGCGTAGGCGGCGGGAGCCATCAGCCCCAGCATTTT | CASSVGGGSHQPQHF
NA | TRBJ2-2 | TRBV4-1 | TRBD2 | TGCGCCAGCAGCCTACGGGGACTAGCGGGAGGGCAGAGCGGGGAGCTGTTTTTT | CASSLRGLAGGQSGELFF
once | TRBJ2-2 | TRBV9 | TRBD1 | TGTGCCAGCAGCCCGTACAGGGGGCACGCCGGGGAGCTGTTTTTT | CASSPYRGHAGELFF
NA | TRBJ1-1 | TRBV7-9 | TRBD1 | TGTGCCAGCAGCTTAGTCGCAGGGGGCAAGAACTCTGAAGCTTTCTTT | CASSLVAGGKNSEAFF
medium-sized | TRBJ2-1 | TRBV7-7 | NA | TGTGCTAGCAGCCGCCGACTAGGAACCTTGAATGAGCAGTTCTTC | CASSRRLGTLNEQFF
NA | TRBJ2-3 | TRBV12-2 | NA | TGTGCAAGTCGCTTCCGTTTCAGGCCCCGCACAGATACGCAGTATTTT | CASRFRFRPRTDTQYF
NA | TRBJ1-1 | TRBV7-2 | NA | TGTGCCAGCAGCTTACCCGGGAGCACTGAAGCTTTCTTT | CASSLPGSTEAFF
NA | TRBJ2-2 | TRBV9 | NA | TGTGCCAGCAGCGCCGGTAACACCGGGGAGCTGTTTTTT | CASSAGNTGELFF
NA | TRBJ1-5 | TRBV3-1/TRBV3-2 | NA | TGTGCCAGCAGCCAACCAAATCAGCCCCAGCATTTT | CASSQPNQPQHF
NA | TRBJ1-5 | TRBV4-1 | NA | TGCGCCAGCAGCCAAGAGCAGGGTTACGGCAATCAGCCCCAGCATTTT | CASSQEQGYGNQPQHF
NA | TRBJ1-4 | TRBV21-1 | NA | TGTGCCAGCAGCAAATGCCTAAAATGGCAGCGCACAACTAATGAAAAACTGTTTTTT | CASSKCLKWQRTTNEKLFF
NA | TRBJ2-1 | TRBV4-3 | TRBD2 | TGCGCCAGCAGCCAAGATCGGACTAGCGGCTCCTACAATGAGCAGTTCTTC | CASSQDRTSGSYNEQFF
NA | TRBJ2-7 | TRBV20-1 | TRBD2 | TGCAGTGCTAGTCAAAGGACTAGTGGAAGTAGCGAGCAGTACTTC | CSASQRTSGSSEQYF